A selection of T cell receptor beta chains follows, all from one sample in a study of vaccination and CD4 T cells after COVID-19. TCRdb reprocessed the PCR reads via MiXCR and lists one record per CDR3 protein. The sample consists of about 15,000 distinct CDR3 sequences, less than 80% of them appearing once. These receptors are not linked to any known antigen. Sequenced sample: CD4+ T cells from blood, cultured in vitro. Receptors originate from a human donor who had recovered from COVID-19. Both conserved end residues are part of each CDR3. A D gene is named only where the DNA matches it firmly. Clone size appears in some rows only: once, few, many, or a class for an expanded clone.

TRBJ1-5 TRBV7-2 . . TGTGCCAGCAGCTTAGCGGGGGGAGCGAATCAGCCCCAGCATTTT CASSLAGGANQPQHF
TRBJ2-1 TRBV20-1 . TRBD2 TGCAGTGCTAGCAAACTGGGACTAGCGGGACGCAATGAGCAGTTCTTC CSASKLGLAGRNEQFF
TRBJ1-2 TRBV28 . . TGTGCCAGCAGTTTTCCCGGCAGGACTTATGGCTACACCTTC CASSFPGRTYGYTF
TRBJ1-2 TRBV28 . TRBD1 TGTGCCAGCAGTGGGGGAGGGACAGGGGGCTATGGCTACACCTTC CASSGGGTGGYGYTF
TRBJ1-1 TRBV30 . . TGTGCCTGGAGTCCAACGGGACAACCGAACACTGAAGCTTTCTTT CAWSPTGQPNTEAFF
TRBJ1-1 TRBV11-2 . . TGTGCCAGCAGCTTAGGGGAACAGGGTCGGAGGAACACTGAAGCTTTCTTT CASSLGEQGRRNTEAFF
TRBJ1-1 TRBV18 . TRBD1 TGTGCCAGCTCAGGACAGGAGGCAGCTGAAGCTTTCTTT CASSGQEAAEAFF
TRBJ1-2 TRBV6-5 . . TGTGCCAGCAGTTACTCGCGCAGGGCGCCTTCACTCGCCTTC CASSYSRRAPSLAF
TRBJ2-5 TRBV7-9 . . TGTGCCAGCAGCCTCCCCCAGTCGGGGACTGTTAATTTGGAGACCCAGTACTTC CASSLPQSGTVNLETQYF
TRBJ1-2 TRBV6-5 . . TGTGCCAGCAGTTCCCAGGGGAACTATGGCTACACCTTC CASSSQGNYGYTF
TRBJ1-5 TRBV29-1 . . TGCAGCGTTGTTCTGGGTCCCAATCAGCCCCAGCATTTT CSVVLGPNQPQHF
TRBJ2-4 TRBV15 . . TGTGCCACCAGCAGAGATAAAGGGATAGCCAAAAACATTCAGTACTTC CATSRDKGIAKNIQYF
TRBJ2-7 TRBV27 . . TGTGCCAGCAGTTTACTCAACGAGCAGTACTTC CASSLLNEQYF
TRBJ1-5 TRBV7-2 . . TGTGCCAGCAGCTTAGACCCTCCAGGGAGCCAGCCCCAGCATTTT CASSLDPPGSQPQHF
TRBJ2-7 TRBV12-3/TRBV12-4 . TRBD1 TGTGCCAGCAGTTTAGAATGGACAGGAGATCCCTACGAGCAGTACTTC CASSLEWTGDPYEQYF
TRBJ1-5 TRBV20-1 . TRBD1 TGCAGTGCACGTCAGGCAGGGGGCGGACAGCCCCAGCATTTT CSARQAGGGQPQHF
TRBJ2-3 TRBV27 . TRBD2 TGTGCCAGCAGTTCCAAACTAGCGGGAGGGCCAGATACGCAGTATTTT CASSSKLAGGPDTQYF
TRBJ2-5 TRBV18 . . TGTGCCAGCTCACCAGTCGTAGAGACCCAGTACTTC CASSPVVETQYF
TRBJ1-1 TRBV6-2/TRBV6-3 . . TGTGCCAGCAGTTACAGGGCTAAAGATGAAGCTTTCTTT CASSYRAKDEAFF
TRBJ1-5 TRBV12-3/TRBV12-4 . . TGTGCCAGCAGAGGGGAAAGGGGTAGCAATCAGCCCCAGCATTTT CASRGERGSNQPQHF
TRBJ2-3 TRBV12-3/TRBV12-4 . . TGTGCCAGCAGTTTAGAACAGGGAGGGGATACGCAGTATTTT CASSLEQGGDTQYF
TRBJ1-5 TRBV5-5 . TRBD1 TGTGCCAGCAGCCGTACTACCGGGACAGGGGATGGTCAGCCCCAGCATTTT CASSRTTGTGDGQPQHF
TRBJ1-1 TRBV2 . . TGTGCCAGCAATCGCCTGGGGAACACTGAAGCTTTCTTT CASNRLGNTEAFF
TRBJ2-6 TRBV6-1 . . TGTGCCAGCAACCAGGGTACCGGGGCCAACGTCCTGACTTTC CASNQGTGANVLTF
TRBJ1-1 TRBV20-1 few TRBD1 TGCAGTTCCTGGACAGGGGCCACTATGACTGAAGCTTTCTTT CSSWTGATMTEAFF
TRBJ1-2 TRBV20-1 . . TGCAGTGCTAGTCCTGGGTGGAGCGGCTACACCTTC CSASPGWSGYTF
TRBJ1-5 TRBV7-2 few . TGTGCCAGCAGCCCCCTGGGGGGGGGCTTGCAGCCCCAGCATTTT CASSPLGGGLQPQHF
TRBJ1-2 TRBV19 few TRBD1 TGTGCCAGTAGTATTCTCGGACAGGGGGCTCCATACACCTTC CASSILGQGAPYTF
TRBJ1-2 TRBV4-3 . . TGCGCCAGCAGCCAAGAGTATCCAGGCTCTTATGGCTACACCTTC CASSQEYPGSYGYTF
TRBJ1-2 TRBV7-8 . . TGTGCCAGCAGCTTGGGACACAACCTAAACTATGGCTACACCTTC CASSLGHNLNYGYTF
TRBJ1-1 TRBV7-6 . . TGTGCCAGCAGCTTAAGGAGCCATCTATCGGGCACTGAAGCTTTCTTT CASSLRSHLSGTEAFF
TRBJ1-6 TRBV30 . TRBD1 TGTGCCTGGAGCATCGGCCGGGACAGACTTAATTCACCCCTCCACTTT CAWSIGRDRLNSPLHF
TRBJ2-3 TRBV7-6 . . TGTGCCAGCAGCTTAGATAACGGGTCCCCTCCAGATACGCAGTATTTT CASSLDNGSPPDTQYF
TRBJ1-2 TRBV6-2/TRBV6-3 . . TGTGCCAGCAGGGACCAGGGCGAAGGCTACACCTTC CASRDQGEGYTF
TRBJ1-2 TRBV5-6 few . TGTGCCAGCAGCCGACCCCAGGGGTACCATGGCTACACCTTC CASSRPQGYHGYTF
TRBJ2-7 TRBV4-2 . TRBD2 TGTGCCAGCAGCCTCTTAACGAGCGGGAGCTACGAGCAGTACTTC CASSLLTSGSYEQYF
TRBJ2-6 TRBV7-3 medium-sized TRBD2 TGTGCCAGCAGCTTAATTGCGGGAGCTGCTGGGGCCAACGTCCTGACTTTC CASSLIAGAAGANVLTF
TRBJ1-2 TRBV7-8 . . TGTGCCAGCAGCCCCTATGCTCCTGGCTACACCTTC CASSPYAPGYTF
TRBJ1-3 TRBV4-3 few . TGCGCCAGCAGCCAAGTAACAGGCCACTCTGGAAACACCATATATTTT CASSQVTGHSGNTIYF
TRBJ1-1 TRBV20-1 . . TGCAGTGCCACCAAGGGGCGAGTCATGAACACTGAAGCTTTCTTT CSATKGRVMNTEAFF
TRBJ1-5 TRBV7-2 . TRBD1 TGTGCCAGCAGCCCGGACAGGGTCAATCAGCCCCAGCATTTT CASSPDRVNQPQHF
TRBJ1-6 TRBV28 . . TGTGCCAGCGGTATCCATGGACAGCGTAATTCACCCCTCCACTTT CASGIHGQRNSPLHF
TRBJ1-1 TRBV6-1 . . TGTGCCAGCAGTAGACAGTACACTGAAGCTTTCTTT CASSRQYTEAFF
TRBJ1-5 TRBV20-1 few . TGCAGTGCTAGAGGCCGGGGCCAACTTCAGCCCCAGCATTTT CSARGRGQLQPQHF